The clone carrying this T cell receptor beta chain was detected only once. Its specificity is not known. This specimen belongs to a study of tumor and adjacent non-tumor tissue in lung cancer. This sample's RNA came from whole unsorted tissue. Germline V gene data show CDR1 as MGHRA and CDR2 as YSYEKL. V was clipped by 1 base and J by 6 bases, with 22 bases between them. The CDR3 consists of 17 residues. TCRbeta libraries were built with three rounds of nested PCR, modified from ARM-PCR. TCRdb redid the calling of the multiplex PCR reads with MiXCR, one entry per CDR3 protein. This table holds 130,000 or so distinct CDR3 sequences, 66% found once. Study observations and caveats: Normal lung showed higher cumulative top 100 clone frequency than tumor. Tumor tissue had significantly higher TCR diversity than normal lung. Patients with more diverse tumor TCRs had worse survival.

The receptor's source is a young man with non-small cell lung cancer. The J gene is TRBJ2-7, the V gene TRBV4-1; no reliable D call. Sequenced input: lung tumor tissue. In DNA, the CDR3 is TGCGCCAGCAGCCAAGTCCTCACAATTCTAGGCATCTTCGAGCAGTACTTC. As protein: CASSQVLTILGIFEQYF.